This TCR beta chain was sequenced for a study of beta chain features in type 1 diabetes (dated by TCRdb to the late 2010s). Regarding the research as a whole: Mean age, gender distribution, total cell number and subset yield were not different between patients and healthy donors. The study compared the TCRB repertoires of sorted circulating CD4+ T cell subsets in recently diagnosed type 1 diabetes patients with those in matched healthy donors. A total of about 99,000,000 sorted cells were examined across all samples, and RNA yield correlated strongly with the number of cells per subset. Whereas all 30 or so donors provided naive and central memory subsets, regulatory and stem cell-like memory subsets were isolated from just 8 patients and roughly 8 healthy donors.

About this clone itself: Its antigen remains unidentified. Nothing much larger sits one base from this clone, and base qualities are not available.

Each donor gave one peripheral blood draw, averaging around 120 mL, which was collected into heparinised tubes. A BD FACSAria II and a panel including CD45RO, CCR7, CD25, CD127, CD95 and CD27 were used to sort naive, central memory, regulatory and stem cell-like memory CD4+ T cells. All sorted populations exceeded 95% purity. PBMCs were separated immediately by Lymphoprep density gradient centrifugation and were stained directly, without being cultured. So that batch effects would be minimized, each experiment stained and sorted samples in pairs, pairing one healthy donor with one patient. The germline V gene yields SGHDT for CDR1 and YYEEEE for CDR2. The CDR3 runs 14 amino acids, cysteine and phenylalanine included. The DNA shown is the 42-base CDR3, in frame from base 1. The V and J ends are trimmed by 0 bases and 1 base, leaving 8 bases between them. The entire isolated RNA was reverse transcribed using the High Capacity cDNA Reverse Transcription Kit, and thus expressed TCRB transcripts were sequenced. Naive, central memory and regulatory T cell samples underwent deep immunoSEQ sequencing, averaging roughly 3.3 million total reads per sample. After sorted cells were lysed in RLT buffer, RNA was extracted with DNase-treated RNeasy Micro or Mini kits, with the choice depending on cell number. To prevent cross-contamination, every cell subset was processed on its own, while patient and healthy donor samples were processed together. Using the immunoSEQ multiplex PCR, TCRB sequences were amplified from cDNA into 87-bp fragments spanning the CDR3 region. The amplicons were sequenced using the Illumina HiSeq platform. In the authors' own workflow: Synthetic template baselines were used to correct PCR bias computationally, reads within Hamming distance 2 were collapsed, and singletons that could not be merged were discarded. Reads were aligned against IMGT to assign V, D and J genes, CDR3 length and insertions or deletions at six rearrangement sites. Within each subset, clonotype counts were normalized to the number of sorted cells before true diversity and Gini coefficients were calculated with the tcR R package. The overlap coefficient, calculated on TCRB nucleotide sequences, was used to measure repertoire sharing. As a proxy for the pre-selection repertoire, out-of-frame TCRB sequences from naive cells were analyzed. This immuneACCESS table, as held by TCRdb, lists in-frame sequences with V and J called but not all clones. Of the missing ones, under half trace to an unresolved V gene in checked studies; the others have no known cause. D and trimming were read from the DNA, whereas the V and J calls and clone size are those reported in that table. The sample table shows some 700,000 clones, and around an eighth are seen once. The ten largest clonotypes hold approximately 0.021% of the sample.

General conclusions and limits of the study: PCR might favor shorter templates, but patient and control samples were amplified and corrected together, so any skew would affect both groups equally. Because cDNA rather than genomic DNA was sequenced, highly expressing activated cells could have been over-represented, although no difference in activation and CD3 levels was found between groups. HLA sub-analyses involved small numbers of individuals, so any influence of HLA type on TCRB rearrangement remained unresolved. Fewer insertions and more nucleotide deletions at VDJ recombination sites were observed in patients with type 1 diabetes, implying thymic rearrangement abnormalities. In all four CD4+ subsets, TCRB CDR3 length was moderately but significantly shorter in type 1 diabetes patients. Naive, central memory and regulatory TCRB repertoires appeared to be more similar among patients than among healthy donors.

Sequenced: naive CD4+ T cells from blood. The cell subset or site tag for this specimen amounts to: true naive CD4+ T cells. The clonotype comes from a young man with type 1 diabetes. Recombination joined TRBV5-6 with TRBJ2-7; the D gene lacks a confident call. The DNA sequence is TGTGCCAGCAGCTTGGGGGTGACATCCTACGAGCAGTACTTC. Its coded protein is CASSLGVTSYEQYF.